One sample yielded the 28 T cell receptor beta chains listed below, sequenced in a study of cytomegalovirus exposure and HLA in healthy donors. The PCR was carried out with 60 Vbeta primers and 13 Jbeta primers. This table comes from immunoSEQ multiplex PCR, and its TCRdb copy is limited to in-frame clones, with some not included. This table holds about 100,000 clones. Sequencing was performed on PBMCs. The receptors shown here come from a girl between 10 and 17 years old in good health and CMV-seropositive.

This rearrangement joins TRBV27 to TRBJ2-7; D is perhaps TRBD1 (6 bases). The CDR3 loop spans 14 amino acids. Trimming removed 2 bases at V and 5 bases at J, with 13 bases between. The germline V gene has CDR1 MNHEY and CDR2 SMNVEV (reference sequence). CDR3 residues: CASSLAQGEDEQYV. The DNA for the CDR3 is TGTGCCAGCAGTTTAGCACAGGGAGAAGACGAGCAGTACGTC.

The rearrangement joins TRBV29-1 to TRBJ1-2, with D unclear. V lost 6 bases, J lost 4 bases, and 18 bases lay in between. Germline V gene lookup returns CDR1 SQVTM and CDR2 ANQGSEA. This CDR3 is built from 14 residues. The CDR3 region has the DNA TGCAGCGTAGTTGAACCCGGGAGAACCTATGGCTACACCTTC. The encoded protein is CSVVEPGRTYGYTF.

The chain uses TRBV5-1 and TRBJ1-6; perhaps TRBD1 as D (6 bases). The CDR3 is 14 amino acids. Germline V gene lookup returns CDR1 SGHRS and CDR2 YFSETQ. Between the trimmed V and J ends, which lost 4 bases and 9 bases, there was a span of 14 bases. The CDR3 DNA reads TGCGCCAGCAGCCCAGGACAGTCTATTTCACCCCTCCACTTT. This codes for CASSPGQSISPLHF.

V is TRBV9 and J is TRBJ2-7; TRBD1 aligns across 7 bases. The length of the CDR3 is 17 residues. V trimming: 3 bases; J trimming: 0 bases; junction bases outside the gene matches: 12. Germline V gene lookup returns CDR1 SGDLS and CDR2 YYNGEE. The CDR3 reads CASSGSLEGASSYEQYF. CDR3 bases: TGTGCCAGCAGCGGAAGCCTAGAGGGGGCGAGCTCCTACGAGCAGTACTTC.

The genes are TRBV6-5 and TRBJ2-3; TRBD2 aligns across 9 bases. From germline, CDR1 is MNHEY and CDR2 SVGAGI. The CDR3 is 16 residues long. Trimming took 3 bases from V and 5 from J; bases not matched to a gene: 9. CDR3 region: CASSYVSGGPQDTQYF. The CDR3 bases are TGTGCCAGCAGTTATGTTAGCGGGGGCCCACAAGATACGCAGTATTTT.

CDR3 bases: TGCGCCAGCAGCTATGGACAGGGGGCAGATGGCTACACCTTC. Residues: CASSYGQGADGYTF. The chain links TRBV5-1 to TRBJ1-2; TRBD1 agrees at 11 bases. In germline, CDR1 is SGHRS, CDR2 YFSETQ. This CDR3 comprises 14 residues. With V trimmed by 3 bases and J by 6 bases, 4 bases remained unmatched.

V gene TRBV7-9 combines with J gene TRBJ1-1; 11 bases are a match to TRBD1. The CDR3 runs 14 residues. V lost 7 bases and J lost 8; bases outside the gene matches: 9. Germline CDR1 reads SEHNR; CDR2 reads FQNEAQ (reference sequence). CDR3 sequence: CASNPWTGGEEAFF. CDR3 bases: TGTGCCAGCAACCCCTGGACAGGGGGCGAGGAAGCTTTCTTT.

This chain uses TRBV6-5 with TRBJ2-3; D remains ambiguous. There are 12 residues in the CDR3. Germline V gives CDR1 MNHEY, CDR2 SVGAGI. Deletions cut 6 bases from V and 2 bases from J, with 6 bases between. The CDR3 region is CASSSSTDTQYF. CDR3 coding DNA: TGTGCCAGCAGCTCGTCCACAGATACGCAGTATTTT.

The rearrangement uses TRBV25-1 and TRBJ2-1, with D perhaps matching TRBD2 (5 bases). The CDR3 has 15 amino acids. V lost 4 bases, J lost 2 bases, and 12 bases lay in between. The germline CDR1 and CDR2 sequences are MGHDK and SYGVNS. CDR3 sequence (DNA): TGTGCCAGCAGTGCAGACCTTAGCGCCTACAATGAGCAGTTCTTC. It is translated as CASSADLSAYNEQFF.

The chain carries TRBV7-6 and TRBJ1-1; D not certain. The ends were cut back, 2 bases at V and 4 bases at J, with 17 bases in the middle. This CDR3 has 16 amino acids. Germline CDR1 reads SGHVS; CDR2 reads FNYEAQ. CDR3 bases: TGTGCCAGCAGCTTACAAAGAAGCCCTTTATTCACTGAAGCTTTCTTT. Translation gives CASSLQRSPLFTEAFF.

This chain joins TRBV5-4 and TRBJ1-2; TRBD1 matches at 7 bases. Germline V gene lookup returns CDR1 SGHNT and CDR2 YYREEE (reference sequence). This CDR3 is 12 amino acids long. J lost 0 bases, V lost 8 bases, and 1 base had no gene match. CDR3 nucleotides: TGTGCCAGTGGACAGGCTAACTATGGCTACACCTTC. As protein: CASGQANYGYTF.

The chain combines TRBV5-1 with TRBJ2-2; D not certain. The CDR3 runs 17 residues. Germline-derived CDR1 and CDR2 are SGHRS and YFSETQ. V was cut by 0 bases and J by 3 bases, with 15 bases left in between. CDR3 sequence (DNA): TGCGCCAGCAGCTTGGTGACGGGTCTACGGGACACCGGGGAGCTGTTTTTT. It specifies CASSLVTGLRDTGELFF.

V gene TRBV7-9 combines with J gene TRBJ2-7; the match to TRBD2 covers 7 bases. The length of the CDR3 is 14 residues. Germline CDR1 is SEHNR and CDR2 is FQNEAQ (reference sequence). V was clipped by 5 bases and J by 6 bases; unmatched bases: 10. The CDR3 loop reads CASSGLVGDREQYF. CDR3 nucleotides: TGTGCCAGCAGCGGACTAGTCGGGGATCGCGAGCAGTACTTC.

The V and J genes are TRBV5-1 and TRBJ2-7; D is possibly TRBD2 (7 bases). Germline values: CDR1 SGHRS, CDR2 YFSETQ. This CDR3 spans 14 amino acids. Trimming left V 0 bases short and J 6 bases short, with 13 bases between. The CDR3 protein is CASSLEGGAGEQYF. CDR3 in DNA: TGCGCCAGCAGCTTGGAAGGGGGGGCGGGCGAGCAGTACTTC.

This chain uses TRBV7-9 with TRBJ2-2, with D uncertain. Germline V gene sequence: CDR1 SEHNR, CDR2 FQNEAQ (reference sequence). The CDR3 runs to 14 residues. The V end lost 4 bases, the J end lost 3 bases, and 9 bases lay between the germline ends. CDR3: CASSSASDTGELFF. As DNA, the CDR3 is TGTGCCAGCAGCTCCGCGTCGGACACCGGGGAGCTGTTTTTT.

V and J are TRBV13 and TRBJ1-2, with 7 bases identical to TRBD1. Germline CDR1 PRHDT, CDR2 FYEKMQ (reference sequence). Germline trimming cut 7 bases from V and 6 bases from J; bases unmatched to any gene: 11. The CDR3 covers 14 residues. Here the CDR3 reads CASTGTAVKHGYTF. Written as DNA, the CDR3 is TGTGCCAGCACCGGGACAGCTGTAAAACATGGCTACACCTTC.

The chain links TRBV14 to TRBJ2-4; 7 bases agree with TRBD1. The CDR3 contains 14 residues. The junction had 9 bases not matched to a gene; V was cut back by 4 bases and J by 9 bases. Germline V gene data show CDR1 as SGHDN and CDR2 as FVKESK. In DNA, the CDR3 is TGTGCCAGCAGCCGTACAGGGGCCCGTATCATTCAGTACTTC. Translation: CASSRTGARIIQYF.

The genes are TRBV7-9 and TRBJ1-2, with D possibly being TRBD1 (6 bases). Trimming pared 3 bases from V and 6 bases from J, leaving 14 bases between. The CDR3 has 14 residues. Per the germline V gene, CDR1 is SEHNR and CDR2 is FQNEAQ (reference sequence). The CDR3 DNA is TGTGCCAGCAGCTTTTCAGTGGCAGGGGATGGCTACACCTTC. It yields the protein CASSFSVAGDGYTF.

The rearrangement uses TRBV7-8 and TRBJ2-1; TRBD1 matches at 9 bases. Per the germline V gene, CDR1 is SGHVS and CDR2 is FQNEAQ. This CDR3 is built from 18 residues. The V segment lost 5 bases and the J segment 4 bases; nucleotides outside the gene matches: 15. The CDR3 region is CASSPSDRGFPLYNEQFF. As DNA, the CDR3 is TGTGCCAGCAGCCCTTCGGACAGGGGATTTCCTTTATACAATGAGCAGTTCTTC.

The chain couples TRBV14 to TRBJ2-2, with no clear D. The V and J ends lost 4 bases and 4 bases respectively, with 16 bases between them. This CDR3 region has 16 residues. Germline V lookup: CDR1 SGHDN, CDR2 FVKESK. The CDR3 DNA reads TGTGCCAGCAGCCCCGCGCGCCATTTAACCACCGGGGAGCTGTTTTTT. It codes for CASSPARHLTTGELFF.

The chain uses TRBV6-1 and TRBJ1-6; unclear D gene. Germline CDR1 MNHNS, CDR2 SASEGT. Trimming left V 6 bases short and J 3 bases short, with 9 bases between. The CDR3 length is 14 residues. The DNA for the CDR3 is TGTGCCAGCAGAGGAGGGTTCTATAATTCACCCCTCCACTTT. Its protein is CASRGGFYNSPLHF.

The J gene is TRBJ2-1, the V gene TRBV10-1, with 12 bases matching TRBD2. The J segment lost 4 bases and the V segment lost 7 bases, leaving 8 bases of the junction unmatched. Germline V gene lookup returns CDR1 WNHNN and CDR2 SYGVQD (reference sequence). The CDR3 is made up of 16 amino acids. The CDR3 sequence is CASIVLAGGPYNEQFF. CDR3 sequence (DNA): TGCGCCAGCATAGTACTAGCGGGGGGACCTTACAATGAGCAGTTCTTC.

The V and J genes are TRBV14 and TRBJ1-6, with D uncertain. The germline V gene encodes CDR1 SGHDN and CDR2 FVKESK. CDR3 size: 16 residues. The V end was cut by 1 base, the J end by 0 bases, with 7 bases between. This chain's CDR3 is CASSQGSSSYNSPLHF. For the CDR3, the DNA is TGTGCCAGCAGCCAAGGATCTAGCTCCTATAATTCACCCCTCCACTTT. Complete variable domain (other parts from reference TRBV14 and TRBJ1-6): EAGVTQFPSHSVIEKGQTVTLRCDPISGHDNLYWYRRVMGKEIKFLLHFVKESKQDESGMPNNRFLAERTGGTYSTLKVQPAELEDSGVYFCASSQGSSSYNSPLHFGNGTRLTVT.

V usage is TRBV4-1 and J usage is TRBJ2-3, with 10 bases fitting TRBD2. The CDR3 is made up of 14 amino acids. Unmatched junction bases numbered 6, after V lost 1 base and J lost 11 bases. Germline CDR1 and CDR2: MGHRA and YSYEKL. The CDR3 sequence is CASSQVLAGAKQYF. CDR3 sequence (DNA): TGCGCCAGCAGCCAAGTGCTAGCGGGGGCTAAGCAGTATTTT.

V usage is TRBV7-3 and J usage is TRBJ2-6, with D possibly TRBD2 on 6 matching bases. This CDR3 has 17 residues. V was pared by 5 bases and J by 4 bases, with 18 bases between. Looked up from germline, CDR1 is SGHTA and CDR2 is FQGTGA. In DNA, the CDR3 is TGTGCCAGCAGCCGCCTGTCGGGGACTTCGGGGGCCAACGTCCTGACTTTC. Its protein product is CASSRLSGTSGANVLTF.

This chain uses TRBV6-1 with TRBJ2-5; 10 nucleotides match TRBD2. The V gene's germline CDR1 is MNHNS and CDR2 SASEGT. The trim removed 2 bases at V and 0 bases at J, leaving 3 bases unmatched. CDR3 length: 16 amino acids. The CDR3 DNA reads TGTGCCAGCAGTGAACTAGCGGGGGAGAACCAAGAGACCCAGTACTTC. Protein sequence: CASSELAGENQETQYF.

J is TRBJ2-2 and V is TRBV6-6, with 10 bases matching TRBD1. CDR1 and CDR2 (germline): MNHNY, SVGAGI (reference sequence). With V trimmed by 6 bases and J by 7 bases, 8 bases remained unmatched. The CDR3 contains 15 residues. In DNA, the CDR3 is TGTGCCAGCAGGGGGGGACAGGGGTTGGGCGGGGAGCTGTTTTTT. Translation gives CASRGGQGLGGELFF.

The V call is TRBV10-2, the J call TRBJ2-3, with D maybe TRBD2 (6 bases). Germline CDR1 is WSHSY and CDR2 is SAAADI. The CDR3 runs 13 residues. V was shortened by 4 bases and J by 4 bases, with 9 bases between the two germline ends. The CDR3 reads CASSGTGADTQYF. In DNA, the CDR3 is TGCGCCAGCAGTGGGACGGGGGCAGATACGCAGTATTTT.